A selection of T cell receptor beta chains follows, all from one sample in a study of blood T cell repertoires in COVID-19. The protocol was immunoSEQ multiplex PCR, while the TCRdb copy is restricted to in-frame clones and leaves out a portion. Among about 480,000 clones listed, approximately 88% were seen once. Source material: peripheral blood. All receptors come from a woman aged 45 to 65 with COVID-19, enrolled during active disease. Each CDR3 is given with its conserved first and last residue. The D gene is left open where the match is weak. Part of the rows lack a size; the others show once, few, many or a class for expanded clones.

cdr3_aa	cdr3_nt	j_call	v_call	clone_size	d_call
CATGGASGETQYF	TGTGCCACCGGGGGGGCTAGCGGAGAGACCCAGTACTTC	TRBJ2-5	TRBV24-1	NA	NA
CASSRSQGARYGYTF	TGTGCCAGCAGCCGGAGCCAGGGGGCGAGGTATGGCTACACCTTC	TRBJ1-2	TRBV6-2/TRBV6-3	NA	TRBD1
CASRETGAFF	TGTGCCAGCAGGGAGACTGGAGCTTTCTTT	TRBJ1-1	TRBV2	NA	NA
CASSVDTGVSSLDTEAFF	TGTGCCAGCAGCGTAGACACGGGGGTCAGTAGCCTGGACACTGAAGCTTTCTTT	TRBJ1-1	TRBV9	NA	NA
CAWSETGSTEAFF	TGTGCCTGGAGTGAGACAGGAAGCACTGAAGCTTTCTTT	TRBJ1-1	TRBV30	NA	NA
CASSQPKIPSTDTQYF	TGCGCCAGCAGCCAACCTAAAATCCCAAGCACAGATACGCAGTATTTT	TRBJ2-3	TRBV4-1	NA	NA
CASSIGSGTGANVLTF	TGTGCCAGTAGTATCGGCTCGGGGACTGGGGCCAACGTCCTGACTTTC	TRBJ2-6	TRBV19	NA	NA
CASSVSTSVANEKLFF	TGTGCCAGCAGCGTTAGTACGTCGGTAGCTAATGAAAAACTGTTTTTT	TRBJ1-4	TRBV9	NA	NA
CASSAGTVNYEQYF	TGTGCCAGCAGTGCCGGGACAGTAAACTACGAGCAGTACTTC	TRBJ2-7	TRBV25-1	NA	TRBD1
CAWSAGHYEQYF	TGTGCCTGGAGTGCTGGACACTACGAGCAGTACTTC	TRBJ2-7	TRBV30	NA	NA
CASSPGGGTEAFF	TGTGCCAGCAGCCCTGGGGGGGGCACTGAAGCTTTCTTT	TRBJ1-1	TRBV12-3/TRBV12-4	NA	NA
CASSLVTGLGTSEQYF	TGCGCCAGCAGCCTAGTTACGGGACTAGGGACTTCCGAGCAGTACTTC	TRBJ2-7	TRBV5-1	NA	TRBD2
CASSFSGGNTEAFF	TGCGCCAGCAGCTTCTCGGGGGGGAACACTGAAGCTTTCTTT	TRBJ1-1	TRBV5-1	once	NA
CASSFSTPSSYNSPLHF	TGCGCCAGCAGCTTTTCAACGCCGAGCTCCTATAATTCACCCCTCCACTTT	TRBJ1-6	TRBV5-1	NA	NA
CASNDRFGGAFF	TGTGCCAGCAATGACAGGTTTGGGGGAGCTTTCTTT	TRBJ1-1	TRBV19	NA	NA
CASSERELGQGTNQPQHF	TGCGCCAGCAGTGAAAGGGAACTCGGACAGGGGACCAATCAGCCCCAGCATTTT	TRBJ1-5	TRBV10-1	NA	TRBD1
CASSQLRDRGSPLHF	TGTGCCAGCAGCCAACTCCGGGACAGGGGATCACCCCTCCACTTT	TRBJ1-6	TRBV3-1/TRBV3-2	NA	TRBD1
CASSPALGRVEAFF	TGTGCCAGTAGTCCAGCCCTGGGCAGGGTTGAAGCTTTCTTT	TRBJ1-1	TRBV19	NA	NA
CASSLVQGPIWQQYF	TGTGCCAGCAGCTTAGTACAGGGTCCTATCTGGCAGCAGTACTTC	TRBJ2-7	TRBV7-8	NA	NA
CASSSGTGKGSPLHF	TGTGCCAGCAGTTCCGGGACAGGGAAGGGCTCACCCCTCCACTTT	TRBJ1-6	TRBV6-5	NA	TRBD1
CASSLGQGMNYGYTF	TGCGCCAGCAGCCTGGGACAGGGGATGAACTATGGCTACACCTTC	TRBJ1-2	TRBV5-1	NA	TRBD1
CASSSPSYEQYF	TGTGCCAGCTCGAGCCCTTCCTACGAGCAGTACTTC	TRBJ2-7	TRBV6-5	NA	NA
CASSVGQDELRF	TGTGCCAGCAGCGTAGGACAAGACGAGCTCAGGTTT	TRBJ1-1	TRBV9	NA	NA
CASSRGRETQYF	TGTGCCAGCAGCAGGGGTAGGGAGACCCAGTACTTC	TRBJ2-5	TRBV27	NA	NA
CASSLELDRAEQYF	TGTGCCAGCAGCTTGGAATTGGACAGGGCCGAGCAGTACTTC	TRBJ2-7	TRBV5-4	NA	TRBD1
CASSLTSGRGNEKLFF	TGCGCCAGCAGCCTTACATCAGGGCGGGGAAATGAAAAACTGTTTTTT	TRBJ1-4	TRBV5-1	NA	NA
CAWSAGLAGAKDTQYF	TGTGCCTGGAGTGCAGGACTAGCGGGGGCCAAAGATACGCAGTATTTT	TRBJ2-3	TRBV30	once	TRBD2
CASSVVGRGQPQHF	TGTGCCAGCAGTGTTGTGGGGAGAGGACAGCCCCAGCATTTT	TRBJ1-5	TRBV2	NA	NA
CASSPGQSDQPQHF	TGTGCCAGTAGTCCTGGACAGTCTGATCAGCCCCAGCATTTT	TRBJ1-5	TRBV19	once	NA
CASRRTQGGISTDTQYF	TGTGCCAGCAGGAGAACTCAAGGGGGAATCAGCACAGATACGCAGTATTTT	TRBJ2-3	TRBV2	once	NA
CASSFTGVPNTEAFF	TGCGCCAGCAGCTTTACAGGGGTCCCGAACACTGAAGCTTTCTTT	TRBJ1-1	TRBV5-1	NA	TRBD1
CASSQDWRGGETQYF	TGCGCCAGCAGCCAAGATTGGCGGGGTGGTGAGACCCAGTACTTC	TRBJ2-5	TRBV4-1	NA	NA
CASSEFTGGQADTEAFF	TGTGCCAGCAGTGAATTCACAGGGGGCCAGGCGGACACTGAAGCTTTCTTT	TRBJ1-1	TRBV6-1	NA	TRBD1
CASSLTGNYEQYF	TGTGCCAGCAGCCTGACAGGGAACTACGAGCAGTACTTC	TRBJ2-7	TRBV7-6	NA	TRBD1
CASSQEGGEETQYF	TGTGCCAGCAGCCAAGAGGGGGGGGAAGAGACCCAGTACTTC	TRBJ2-5	TRBV3-1/TRBV3-2	NA	TRBD2
CASSIQGINQPQHF	TGTGCCAGCAGCATACAGGGTATCAATCAGCCCCAGCATTTT	TRBJ1-5	TRBV6-6	few	NA
CASSLGGSSEAFF	TGTGCCAGCAGCTTAGGAGGTAGTTCTGAAGCTTTCTTT	TRBJ1-1	TRBV7-9	NA	NA
CASSITGSNEKLFF	TGTGCCAGTAGTATAACCGGGTCCAATGAAAAACTGTTTTTT	TRBJ1-4	TRBV19	NA	NA
CASSYFDRDGGYTF	TGTGCCAGCAGTTACTTCGACAGGGACGGGGGCTACACCTTC	TRBJ1-2	TRBV6-5	NA	TRBD1
CASSEAGSSGEQYF	TGTGCCAGCAGTGAGGCGGGTAGTAGCGGCGAGCAGTACTTC	TRBJ2-7	TRBV2	NA	NA
CATSAAGALTDTQYF	TGTGCCACCAGTGCGGCAGGGGCCCTCACAGATACGCAGTATTTT	TRBJ2-3	TRBV24-1	NA	NA